The present entry profiles one TCR beta chain with its context. Its antigen is currently not known. Nothing much larger sits one base from this clone, and base qualities are not available. The data were obtained in a study of cytomegalovirus exposure and HLA in healthy donors (TCRdb year 2017). Regarding the study in general: An earlier analysis of around 600 of the donors reported approximately 300 Gb of sequence data and roughly 100 million unique TCR beta sequences from about 180 million T cells. Genome-wide SNP genotypes for about 55% of the roughly 670 donors were used in a later genetic analysis, which treated that subset as a discovery cohort. The later analysis used no new phenotypic data to find candidate immune exposures, relying instead on TCR beta sequences and their occurrence across donors. A later analysis re-examined previously published TCR beta repertoires from several hundred donors and added high-resolution HLA genotyping to investigate patterns of TCR occurrence. The T cell repertoires of under 700 subjects were profiled by immunosequencing and related to cytomegalovirus serostatus. Among the approximately 420 genotyped donors, about 85% belonged to the genetic ancestry cluster associated with self-reported Caucasian donors. Besides the first cohort of 550 to 750 subjects, a separate validation cohort made up of 120 or so different subjects was used. About five DR-DQ haplotypes were handled as single units for association and clustering because linkage in the cohort was strong. HLA typing included class I and class II loci at four-digit resolution. Every repertoire in the discovery cohort had been generated on one and the same sequencing platform. Among around 400 genotyped donors of the cohort, an average of around 240,000 unique TCR beta nucleotide sequences was sequenced per donor, of which about 18% were non-productive. Donor age, sex, ethnicity and CMV serostatus were collected together with the repertoire data. To predict cytomegalovirus infection status, the study combined high-throughput TCR immunosequencing, statistical association of individual TCRs with disease status, and machine learning. Typing coverage differed by locus: A, B, C, DRB1 and DQB1 were typed in roughly 620-630 donors, DQA1 in 522, DPA1 in some 610, and DPB1 in 472. The study aimed to test whether signatures of past pathogen exposure could be identified by cataloging public T cell receptors. Approximately 300 gigabases of sequencing data and about 92 million unique TCR sequences made up an early release that covered 500 to 650 HLA-typed donors. An earlier analysis of 500 to 650 of the donors applied high-throughput TCR beta sequencing to assess whether each TCR beta V gene segment acted as functional or pseudogenic. Summary of the overall study and its limitations: A further reported finding was that TCR beta sequences accurately predicted the HLA-A and HLA-B alleles for most subjects in the first cohort. A later analysis found that most CMV-associated TCR beta chains appeared HLA-restricted, with HLA associations seemingly driven largely by CMV exposure. HLA typing was unavailable for some donors at each locus, so association tests used only the typed subset. A later analysis associated 16,951 TCR beta sequences with specific HLA alleles at a false discovery rate of 0.05. An association between a missense DCLRE1C variant and V-gene and J-gene trimming of TCR beta chains was found in a later genetic analysis and replicated in an independent cohort. CMV serostatus was the only immune exposure information available for the cohort. Linkage disequilibrium might explain the correlated functional status among segregating V segments, but an unknown experimental factor could not be excluded. In a later analysis, HLA-associated TCR beta chains were found to be more clonally expanded and to have lower generation probabilities than equally common non-associated chains. Strong co-occurrence of HLA alleles, especially DR and DQ, made assigning TCR associations to individual alleles difficult. It was suggested by the authors that the approach could potentially be generalized to other disease states and immunological phenotypes. Several of the top co-occurrence clusters appeared to be linked to parvovirus B19, influenza, CMV and Epstein-Barr virus, according to a later analysis. The study listed approximately 160 TCR beta chains as associated with cytomegalovirus. In an earlier analysis of a few hundred of the donors, most TCR beta V segments were observed in productive rearrangements about 87% or about 30% of the time, broadly matching IMGT annotations. Only TCR beta chains were sequenced in this cohort, and the absence of alpha or paired-chain data limited detectable features. Presence/absence analyses assumed roughly uniform sequencing depth across donors, an assumption that may not hold. The earlier analysis of nearly 600 of the donors excluded roughly 16 rarely observed V segments, including chromosome 9 orphons, because counts were too low. Most TCR sequences were seen in very few donors, while some public TCRs were found in many individuals. The classifier was reported to diagnose cytomegalovirus status with high specificity and sensitivity in both the original and validation cohorts. A group of highly shared sequence variants was considered likely to be a technical artifact of the sequencing pipeline. A later genetic analysis reported fewer N-insertions in productive TCRs among donors in an Asian-associated ancestry cluster than the roughly 640-donor mean. According to a later analysis, TCR association rates differed among HLA loci, with DRB1 alleles showing the most associated TCRs and HLA-C alleles showing the fewest. In vitro tests confirmed that three of the cytomegalovirus-associated TCR beta chains recognize cytomegalovirus antigens. The 87-base-pair reads could not distinguish some IMGT-functional V segments, including TRBV6-2 and TRBV6-3, so those segments were excluded.

The method was the immunoSEQ multiplex PCR assay. For the multiplex PCR, a mixture combining 60 forward primers for TCR Vbeta segments and 13 reverse primers for TCR Jbeta segments was used. A multiplex PCR assay on genomic DNA amplified the CDR3 region of rearranged TCR beta genes. The Illumina HiSeq System was used to sequence the amplified TCR beta libraries as 87-base-pair reads. On the study's bioinformatics: A later analysis tallied tens of millions of unique TCR beta chains across the 640 or so repertoires, and 10 million to 11 million of those chains were shared by two or more donors. Raw reads were error-corrected and collapsed into unique sequences by a nearest-neighbor algorithm in which closely related sequences were merged to remove PCR and sequencing errors. To assign V, D and J gene segments, CDR3 sequences were aligned to IMGT reference sequences. Each retained sequence needed at least a six-nucleotide match to both a V gene segment and a J gene segment. A rearrangement was called productive if the CDR3 had no stop codons and remained in frame with V and J, and every other rearrangement was called non-productive. Following IMGT convention, CDR3 was defined as the stretch from the second conserved V-encoded cysteine to the conserved J-encoded phenylalanine. The earlier analysis of about 590 of the donors excluded sequences that lacked an unambiguous match to a single V gene segment. An earlier analysis of 587 of the donors called V segments functional above 56.7% productive rearrangements and segregating when the between-donor standard deviation exceeded 5%. A statistical classification framework was developed to diagnose cytomegalovirus status using the catalog of TCR beta chain sequences. In a later analysis, TCR nucleotide sequences were compared against IMGT/GENE-DB human TR gene sequences so that V and J genes could be assigned. The TCRdist pipeline was used in a later analysis to assign CDR3 sequences and most-parsimonious VDJ recombination scenarios. In a later analysis, each TCR beta chain was defined by its CDR3 amino acid sequence together with its V-gene family, and reads without a unique V-gene family were excluded. To address suspected cross-contamination and a sequencing artifact, a later analysis removed roughly 640 highly shared, low-generation-probability nucleotide sequences. A later analysis calculated a clonal expansion index for each public chain from normalized within-repertoire ranks of inferred template counts. In a later analysis, generation probabilities were computed using a VDJ recombination model fitted to out-of-frame rearrangements, and the results were checked against IGoR. In a later analysis, hypergeometric tests were used to score TCR-TCR, TCR-HLA and TCR-CMV co-occurrence, with a repertoire-size bias correction applied to TCR pairs. A later analysis estimated false discovery rates by permuting HLA or CMV assignments 20 times. In a later analysis, co-occurring TCRs were grouped using DBSCAN, with TCRdist sequence similarity added in when clustering inside HLA-allele-positive subsets. For co-occurrence clustering, repertoires with fewer than 30,000 or more than 120,000 public chains were excluded, along with about five repertoires with anomalous nucleotide sharing. The table was pulled from immuneACCESS by TCRdb, which kept in-frame rearrangements only. Such tables lose some clones; where checked, under half of the loss comes from unresolved V genes, and the rest has no known cause. Clone size and the V and J calls come from that table; the DNA yielded D and trimming. For this sample there are roughly 110,000 clones; roughly 83% appear just once. The ten largest clones take up 2.5% to 3% of the sample.

CDR1 is given as MNHGY and CDR2 as SAAAGT, both from the germline V gene. The CDR3 runs 17 residues from the cysteine to the phenylalanine. Of the read, only the CDR3 DNA is kept; its 51 bases are in frame from base 1. V loses 7 bases of germline sequence and J loses 8 bases, and the interval between the two ends is 26 bases. In total, over 600 healthy bone marrow donors made up the cohort. At the time of sampling, all cohort members were nominally healthy, though unrecorded immune exposures were likely present. The donor tested CMV seropositive, placing the donor among the 250 to 350 seropositive members of the cohort. Each donor provided a peripheral blood sample, and peripheral blood mononuclear cells were used for TCR beta sequencing. The Qiagen DNeasy Blood Extraction Kit was used to extract genomic DNA from the blood cell samples.

The sequenced material came from PBMCs. The chain was built from TRBV6-8 and TRBJ1-4; the D segment could be TRBD1, given 6 matching bases. The TCR was taken from a woman younger than 30 in good health and CMV-seropositive. The DNA is as follows: TGTGCCAGCACCCGAACCCGAAGGGGGGGGCCTAGGGAAAAACTGTTTTTT. This translates into CASTRTRRGGPREKLFF.